These 8 T cell receptor beta chains share one sample of origin, sequenced in a study of shared clonotypes between healthy human individuals. Assay used: immunoSEQ multiplex PCR; TCRdb lists only in-frame clones, some missing. Of approximately 2,000,000 clones listed, about 90% are singletons. The sequencing sample was made of naive CD4+ T cells from PBMCs. Sample subset: CD45RA+ positively selected. Receptors were obtained from a man younger than 35 in good health. Some clones in this sample may be carry-over from other donors' samples.

The chain couples TRBV29-1 to TRBJ2-7; 8 bases fit TRBD1. The CDR3 contains 15 residues. Germline V lookup: CDR1 SQVTM, CDR2 ANQGSEA. Losses at the gene ends were 4 bases for V and 3 bases for J; bases not matched to a gene: 11. The CDR3 DNA follows: TGCAGCGTTGCCAGGGGGCCAGGGAGTCGCTACGAGCAGTACTTC. The encoded protein is CSVARGPGSRYEQYF.

This clone appeared a few times. The DNA for the CDR3 is TGTGCCAGCAGTCCCGCAGGGGAGAACACTGAAGCTTTCTTT. Translation gives CASSPAGENTEAFF. This chain links TRBV6-5 with TRBJ1-1, with a tentative D call TRBD1 (6 bases). Trimming removed 5 bases at V and 1 base at J, with 11 bases between. The CDR3 length is 14 residues. Germline V gene data show CDR1 as MNHEY and CDR2 as SVGAGI.

V usage is TRBV6-1 and J usage is TRBJ2-7; 8 bases match TRBD1. V lost 7 bases, J lost 3 bases, and 8 bases stayed unmatched. Germline V gene data show CDR1 as MNHNS and CDR2 as SASEGT. This CDR3 is 14 amino acids long. DNA for the CDR3: TGTGCCAGCACCCATACAGGGGGACGCTACGAGCAGTACTTC. Its protein product is CASTHTGGRYEQYF.

The V and J genes are TRBV5-6 and TRBJ2-3; D is undetermined. The germline V and J ends were trimmed by 1 base and 0 bases, with 9 bases remaining between them. Looked up from germline, CDR1 is SGHDT and CDR2 is YYEEEE. The CDR3 runs 15 residues. CDR3 bases: TGTGCCAGCAGCTTGCGACCCGGTAGCACAGATACGCAGTATTTT. Amino acid sequence: CASSLRPGSTDTQYF.

V usage is TRBV29-1 and J usage is TRBJ2-2; D gene uncertain. The CDR3 length is 11 residues. Germline loops: CDR1 SQVTM, CDR2 ANQGSEA. V was shortened by 1 base and J by 9 bases, with 6 bases between the two germline ends. CDR3 in DNA: TGCAGCGTTGAAGCCGGGCGGGAGCTGTTTTTT. Its protein product is CSVEAGRELFF.

The chain links TRBV11-3 to TRBJ2-3; D perhaps matches TRBD1 (6 bases). This CDR3 has 14 residues. CDR1 SGHNT and CDR2 YENEEA come from the germline V gene. Trimming pared 0 bases from V and 5 bases from J, leaving 9 bases between. CDR3: CASSLDQGIDTQYF. The CDR3 DNA reads TGTGCCAGCAGCTTAGATCAGGGGATAGATACGCAGTATTTT.

V and J are TRBV4-3 and TRBJ1-1; the D gene is possibly TRBD1 (5 bases). V lost 0 bases, J lost 4 bases, and 12 bases lay in between. This CDR3 has 15 residues. The germline gives CDR1 LGHNA, CDR2 YSLEER. The DNA of the CDR3 is TGCGCCAGCAGCCAAGATATCAGGGTGGCCACTGAAGCTTTCTTT. Residues: CASSQDIRVATEAFF.

The chain carries TRBV7-2 and TRBJ2-5, with D unresolved. In germline, CDR1 is SGHTA, CDR2 FQGNSA. The CDR3 is 15 residues long. Trimming took off 1 base at V and 3 bases at J, with 12 bases between the two ends. The CDR3 region is CASSLDGLEEETQYF. The DNA of the CDR3 is TGTGCCAGCAGCTTAGACGGATTAGAGGAAGAGACCCAGTACTTC.